This paragraph covers one T cell receptor (beta chain) sequence. Its antigen is currently unknown. The data are from a study of T cells expressing NK-cell markers. Study details: Sorted CD3+CD56+NKG2C+, CD3+CD56+NKG2C- and CD3+CD56-NKG2C+ T-cell subsets were beta-chain profiled.

General study points: NKG2C+ dominant clonotypes from 6 or 7 donors made up about 1.0-8% of CD8+ T cells.

With UMIs, 5'RACE template switching was used to make TCR beta cDNA. TCRdb reanalyzed the 5' RACE reads, giving one entry per CDR3 protein sequence and no DNA. This sample's table has 500,000 to 600,000 distinct CDR3 sequences. The sample comprised blood T cells: a sorted CD56 or NKG2C T cell subset, CD4+ or CD8+ T cells, or bulk PBMC T cells (not recorded which). The clonotype was recovered from a man younger than 35 in good health.

CDR3 region: CASSLLADEQFF. The chain employs TRBV5-6 and TRBJ2-1. The CDR3 has 12 amino acids. Per germline, CDR1 SGHDT and CDR2 YYEEEE.